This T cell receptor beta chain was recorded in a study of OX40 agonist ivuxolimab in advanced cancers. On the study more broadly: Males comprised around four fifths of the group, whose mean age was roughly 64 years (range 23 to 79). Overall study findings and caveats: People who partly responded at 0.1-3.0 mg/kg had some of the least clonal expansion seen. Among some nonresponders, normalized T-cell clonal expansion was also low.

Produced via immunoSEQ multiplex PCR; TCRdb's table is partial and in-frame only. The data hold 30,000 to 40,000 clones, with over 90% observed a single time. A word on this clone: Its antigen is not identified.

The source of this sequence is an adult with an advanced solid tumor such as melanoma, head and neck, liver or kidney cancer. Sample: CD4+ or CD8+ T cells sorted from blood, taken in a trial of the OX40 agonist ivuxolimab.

CDR3 sequence reads: CASSEGPKQALFNQPQHF. The CDR3 bases are TGTGCCAGCAGTGAGGGCCCCAAACAGGCCCTATTCAATCAGCCCCAGCATTTT. The V gene is TRBV25-1, the J gene TRBJ1-5, with D possibly matching TRBD1 (5 bases). The CDR3 is 18 amino acids. Germline lookup yields CDR1 MGHDK and CDR2 SYGVNS. V was pared by 3 bases and J by 3 bases, with 21 bases between.